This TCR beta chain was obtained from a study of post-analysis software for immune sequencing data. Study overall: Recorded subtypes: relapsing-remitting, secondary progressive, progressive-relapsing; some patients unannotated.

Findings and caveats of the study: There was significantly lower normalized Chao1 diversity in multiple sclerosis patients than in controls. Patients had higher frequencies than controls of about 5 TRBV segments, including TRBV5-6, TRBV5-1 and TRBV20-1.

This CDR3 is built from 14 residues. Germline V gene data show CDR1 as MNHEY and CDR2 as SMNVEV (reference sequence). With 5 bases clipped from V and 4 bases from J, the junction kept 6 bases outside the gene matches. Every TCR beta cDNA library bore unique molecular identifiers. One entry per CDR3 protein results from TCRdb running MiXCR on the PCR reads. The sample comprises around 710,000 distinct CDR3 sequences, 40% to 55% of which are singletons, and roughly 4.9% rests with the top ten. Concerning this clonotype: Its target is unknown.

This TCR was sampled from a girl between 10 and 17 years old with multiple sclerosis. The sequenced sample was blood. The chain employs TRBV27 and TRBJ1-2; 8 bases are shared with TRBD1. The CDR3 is CASSTGGSVYGYTF. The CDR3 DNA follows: TGTGCCAGCAGTACAGGGGGTTCAGTCTATGGCTACACCTTC.